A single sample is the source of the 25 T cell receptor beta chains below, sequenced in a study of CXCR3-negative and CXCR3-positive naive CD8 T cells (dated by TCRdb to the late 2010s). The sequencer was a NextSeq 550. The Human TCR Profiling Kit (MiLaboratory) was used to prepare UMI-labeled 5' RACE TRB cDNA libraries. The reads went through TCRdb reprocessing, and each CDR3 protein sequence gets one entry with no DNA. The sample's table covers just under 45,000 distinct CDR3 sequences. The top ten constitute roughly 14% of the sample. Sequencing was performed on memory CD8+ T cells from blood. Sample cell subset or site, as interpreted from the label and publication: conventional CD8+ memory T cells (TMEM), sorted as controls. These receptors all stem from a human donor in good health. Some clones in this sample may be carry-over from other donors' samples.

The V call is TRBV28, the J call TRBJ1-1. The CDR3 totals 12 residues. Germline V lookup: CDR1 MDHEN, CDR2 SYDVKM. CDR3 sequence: CASSLMNTEAFF.

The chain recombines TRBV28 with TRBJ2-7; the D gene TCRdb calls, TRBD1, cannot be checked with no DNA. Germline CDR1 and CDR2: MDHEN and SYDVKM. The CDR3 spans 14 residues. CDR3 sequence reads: CASSAMGLYYEQYF.

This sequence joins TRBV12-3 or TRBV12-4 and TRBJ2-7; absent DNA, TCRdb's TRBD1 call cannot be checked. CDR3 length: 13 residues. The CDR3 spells CASSRQVSYEQYF.

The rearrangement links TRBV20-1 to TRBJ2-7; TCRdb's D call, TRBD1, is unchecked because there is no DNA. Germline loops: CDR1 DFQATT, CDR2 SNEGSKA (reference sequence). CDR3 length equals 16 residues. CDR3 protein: CSARMWTGRRRDEQYF.

The CDR3 sequence: CSVVQSSYEQYF. The chain recombines TRBV29-1 with TRBJ2-7. This CDR3 is built from 12 residues. Germline assignment: CDR1 SQVTM and CDR2 ANQGSEA.

The CDR3 protein is CASSPGQEYGIQYF. The chain uses TRBV7-3 and TRBJ2-4; TCRdb returns TRBD1, unconfirmable since there is no DNA. This CDR3 is 14 amino acids long. The germline gives CDR1 SGHTA, CDR2 FQGTGA.

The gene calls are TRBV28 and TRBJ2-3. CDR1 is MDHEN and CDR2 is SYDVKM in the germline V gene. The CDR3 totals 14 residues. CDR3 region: CASSFNGGTDTQYF.

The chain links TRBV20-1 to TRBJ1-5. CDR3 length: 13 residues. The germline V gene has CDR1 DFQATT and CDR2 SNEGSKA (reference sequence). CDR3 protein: CSASEVSNQPQHF.

CDR3 sequence: CSVWGQGPGELFF. The V call is TRBV29-1, the J call TRBJ2-2; TCRdb calls TRBD1, which cannot be checked without DNA. The CDR3 spans 13 residues. Germline lookup yields CDR1 SQVTM and CDR2 ANQGSEA.

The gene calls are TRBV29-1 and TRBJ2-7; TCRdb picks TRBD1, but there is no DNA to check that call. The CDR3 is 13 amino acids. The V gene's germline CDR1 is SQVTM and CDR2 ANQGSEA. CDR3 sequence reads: CSVASSGGYEQYF.

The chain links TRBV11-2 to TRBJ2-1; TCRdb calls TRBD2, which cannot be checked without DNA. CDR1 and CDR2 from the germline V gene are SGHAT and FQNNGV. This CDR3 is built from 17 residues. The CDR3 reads CASSSGSSGSPHNEQFF.

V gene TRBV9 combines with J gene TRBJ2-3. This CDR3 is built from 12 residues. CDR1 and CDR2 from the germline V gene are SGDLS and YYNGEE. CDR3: CASSVEADTQYF.

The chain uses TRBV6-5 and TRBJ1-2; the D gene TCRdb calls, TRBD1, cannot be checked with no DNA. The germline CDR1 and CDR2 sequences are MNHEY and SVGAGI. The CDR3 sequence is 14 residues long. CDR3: CASSSGGTNYGYTF.

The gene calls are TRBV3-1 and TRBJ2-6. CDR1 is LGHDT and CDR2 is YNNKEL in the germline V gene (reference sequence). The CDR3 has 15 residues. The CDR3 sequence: CASSQGVSGANVLTF.

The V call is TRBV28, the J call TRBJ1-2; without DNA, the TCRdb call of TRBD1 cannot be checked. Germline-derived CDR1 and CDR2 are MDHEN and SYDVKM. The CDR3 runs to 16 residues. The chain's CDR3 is CASRKPPGDLNYGYTF.

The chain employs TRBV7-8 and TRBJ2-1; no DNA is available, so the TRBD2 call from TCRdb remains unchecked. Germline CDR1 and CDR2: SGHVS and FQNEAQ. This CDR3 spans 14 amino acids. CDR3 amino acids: CASSFGLAHNEQFF.

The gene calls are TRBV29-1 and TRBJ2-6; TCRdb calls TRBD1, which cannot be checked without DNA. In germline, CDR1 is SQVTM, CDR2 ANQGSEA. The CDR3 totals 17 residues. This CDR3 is CSALPGDRGSGANVLTF.

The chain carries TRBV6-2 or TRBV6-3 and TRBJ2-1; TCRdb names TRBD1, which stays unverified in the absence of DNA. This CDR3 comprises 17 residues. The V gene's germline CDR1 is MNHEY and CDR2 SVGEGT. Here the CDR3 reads CASSYSAGGLSYNEQFF.

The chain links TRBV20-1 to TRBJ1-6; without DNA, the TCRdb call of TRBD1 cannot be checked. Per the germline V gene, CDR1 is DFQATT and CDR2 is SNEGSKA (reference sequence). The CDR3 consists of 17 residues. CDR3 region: CSARDMGQGSYNSPLHF.

The CDR3 reads CASSKGARQFIYGYTF. This rearrangement joins TRBV21-1 to TRBJ1-2; the TCRdb call, TRBD1, lacks DNA for checking. TRBV21-1 is described as a pseudogene. The CDR3 runs 16 residues.

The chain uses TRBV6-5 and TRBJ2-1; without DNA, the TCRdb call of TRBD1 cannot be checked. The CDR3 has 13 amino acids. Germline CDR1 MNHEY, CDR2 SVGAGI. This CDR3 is CASSLQGSDEQFF.

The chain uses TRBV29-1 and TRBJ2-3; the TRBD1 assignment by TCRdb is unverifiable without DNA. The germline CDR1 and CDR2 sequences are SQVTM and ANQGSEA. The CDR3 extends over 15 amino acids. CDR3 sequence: CSVEDPRDGTDTQYF.

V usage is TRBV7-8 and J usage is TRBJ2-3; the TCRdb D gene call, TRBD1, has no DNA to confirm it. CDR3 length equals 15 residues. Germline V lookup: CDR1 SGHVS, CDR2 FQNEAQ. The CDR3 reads CASSPGGSPTDTQYF.

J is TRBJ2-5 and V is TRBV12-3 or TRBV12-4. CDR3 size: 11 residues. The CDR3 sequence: CASRSDETQYF.

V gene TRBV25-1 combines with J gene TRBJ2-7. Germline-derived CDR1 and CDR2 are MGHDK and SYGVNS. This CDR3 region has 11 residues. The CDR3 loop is CASSAAYEQYF.